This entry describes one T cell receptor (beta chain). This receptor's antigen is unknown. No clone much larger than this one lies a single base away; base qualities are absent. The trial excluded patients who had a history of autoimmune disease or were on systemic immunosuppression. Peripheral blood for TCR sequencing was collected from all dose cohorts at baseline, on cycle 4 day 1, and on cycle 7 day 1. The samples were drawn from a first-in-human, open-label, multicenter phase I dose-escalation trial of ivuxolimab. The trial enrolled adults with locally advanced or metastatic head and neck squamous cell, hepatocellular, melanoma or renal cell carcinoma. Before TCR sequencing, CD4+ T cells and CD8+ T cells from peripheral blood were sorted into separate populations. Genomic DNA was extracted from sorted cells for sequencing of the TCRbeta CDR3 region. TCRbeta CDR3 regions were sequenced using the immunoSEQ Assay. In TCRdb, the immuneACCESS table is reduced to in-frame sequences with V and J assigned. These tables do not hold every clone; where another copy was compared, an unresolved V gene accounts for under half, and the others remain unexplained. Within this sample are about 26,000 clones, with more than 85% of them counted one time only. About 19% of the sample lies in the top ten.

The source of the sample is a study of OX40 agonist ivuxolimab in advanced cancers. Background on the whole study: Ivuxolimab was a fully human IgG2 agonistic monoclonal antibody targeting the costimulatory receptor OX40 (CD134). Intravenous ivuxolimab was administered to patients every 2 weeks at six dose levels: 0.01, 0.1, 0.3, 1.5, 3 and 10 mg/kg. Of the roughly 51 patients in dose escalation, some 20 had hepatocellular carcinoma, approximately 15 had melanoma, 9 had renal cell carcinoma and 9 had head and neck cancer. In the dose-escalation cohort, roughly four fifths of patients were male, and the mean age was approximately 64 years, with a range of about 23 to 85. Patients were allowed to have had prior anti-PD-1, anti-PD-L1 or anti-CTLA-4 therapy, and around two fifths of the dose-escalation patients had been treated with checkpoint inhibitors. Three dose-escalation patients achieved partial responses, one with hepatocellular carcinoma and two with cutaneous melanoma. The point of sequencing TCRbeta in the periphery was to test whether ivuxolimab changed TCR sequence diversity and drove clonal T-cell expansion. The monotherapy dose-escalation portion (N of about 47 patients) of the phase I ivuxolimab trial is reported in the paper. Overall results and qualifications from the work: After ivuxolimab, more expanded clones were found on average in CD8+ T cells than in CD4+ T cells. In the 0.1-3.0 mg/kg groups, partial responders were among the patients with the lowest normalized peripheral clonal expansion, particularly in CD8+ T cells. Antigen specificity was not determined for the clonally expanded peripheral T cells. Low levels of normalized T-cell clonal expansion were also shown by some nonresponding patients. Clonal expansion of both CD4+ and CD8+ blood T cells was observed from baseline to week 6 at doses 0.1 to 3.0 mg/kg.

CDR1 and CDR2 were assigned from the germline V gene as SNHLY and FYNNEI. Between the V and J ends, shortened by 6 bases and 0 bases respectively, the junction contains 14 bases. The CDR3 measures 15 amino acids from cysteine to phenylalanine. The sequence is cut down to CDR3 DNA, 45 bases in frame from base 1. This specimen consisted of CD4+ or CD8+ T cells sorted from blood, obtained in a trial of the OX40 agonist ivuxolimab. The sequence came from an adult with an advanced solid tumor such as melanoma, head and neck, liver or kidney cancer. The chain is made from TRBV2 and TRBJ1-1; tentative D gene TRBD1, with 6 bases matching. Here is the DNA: TGTGCCAGCAGGGGTCCCGGGACATTGAACACTGAAGCTTTCTTT. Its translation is CASRGPGTLNTEAFF.